Following are 10 T cell receptor beta chains from one sample sequenced in a study of CD8 T cells in ankylosing spondylitis. TCRdb ran MiXCR on the 5' RACE reads and lists one entry per CDR3 protein. The sample contains under 300,000 distinct CDR3 sequences, approximately 11% of which appear only once. The sequenced material came from blood, either unsorted or a sorted T cell fraction (not recorded which). The receptors come from a male donor with ankylosing spondylitis or in good health (not recorded which).

V is TRBV2 and J is TRBJ2-3, with a possible D match to TRBD2 (6 bases). Germline CDR1 reads SNHLY; CDR2 reads FYNNEI. The CDR3 is made up of 13 amino acids. Trimming stripped 5 bases from V and 7 bases from J, with 13 bases between. This CDR3 reads CASSPGLLNTQYF. The CDR3 DNA sequence: TGTGCCAGCAGTCCCGGACTACTTAATACGCAGTATTTT.

This clonotype has a handful of counts. V gene TRBV14 combines with J gene TRBJ2-1, with 10 bases lining up with TRBD2. The CDR3 runs to 19 residues. V gave up 1 base and J gave up 3 bases; unmatched junction bases: 12. Germline CDR1 SGHDN, CDR2 FVKESK. CDR3 protein: CASSQALWLAGELYNEQFF. The CDR3 coding sequence is TGTGCCAGCAGCCAAGCGTTGTGGCTAGCGGGAGAACTCTACAATGAGCAGTTCTTC. The full variable domain, in which reference TRBV14 and TRBJ2-1 provide the parts outside the CDR3, is EAGVTQFPSHSVIEKGQTVTLRCDPISGHDNLYWYRRVMGKEIKFLLHFVKESKQDESGMPNNRFLAERTGGTYSTLKVQPAELEDSGVYFCASSQALWLAGELYNEQFFGPGTRLTVL.

The V gene is TRBV10-3, the J gene TRBJ1-2; the match to TRBD1 covers 8 bases. Germline V CDR1 and CDR2: ENHRY, SYGVKD. This CDR3 contains 12 residues. V was pared by 10 bases and J by 7 bases, with 8 bases of the junction left unmatched. As DNA, the CDR3 is TGTGCCACCGTAGGACAGGGTGGTGGCTACACCTTC. It specifies CATVGQGGGYTF.

This clonotype was detected many times. The V gene is TRBV2, the J gene TRBJ1-5; D perhaps matches TRBD1 (5 bases). V was cut by 4 bases and J by 7 bases, with 14 bases left in between. The CDR3 has 14 amino acids. Germline loops: CDR1 SNHLY, CDR2 FYNNEI. The CDR3 here is CASSGMQGRQPQHF. CDR3 bases: TGTGCCAGCAGTGGGATGCAGGGCCGCCAGCCCCAGCATTTT.

The rearrangement uses TRBV9 and TRBJ1-2; D is perhaps TRBD1 (5 bases). The length of the CDR3 is 14 residues. Trimming removed 3 bases from V and 6 bases from J, with 15 bases in between. CDR1 is SGDLS, CDR2 YYNGEE, per germline. In DNA, the CDR3 is TGTGCCAGCAGCGCTCAGACCGGGACTCATGGCTACACCTTC. It is translated as CASSAQTGTHGYTF.

The rearrangement joins TRBV11-2 to TRBJ2-2; 10 positions match TRBD1. V lost 5 bases, J lost 5 bases, and 20 bases stayed unmatched. The germline V gene has CDR1 SGHAT and CDR2 FQNNGV. This CDR3 has 20 residues. CDR3 nucleotides: TGTGCCAGCAGCCACCCCGCCGGGACAGGGGCTTTGATGAGGACCGGGGAGCTGTTTTTT. It encodes CASSHPAGTGALMRTGELFF.

This clonotype was seen repeatedly, ten times or more. The chain has TRBV5-1 and TRBJ2-7; 8 positions agree with TRBD2. The germline gives CDR1 SGHRS, CDR2 YFSETQ. The V and J ends lost 4 bases and 7 bases, in that order; junction bases with no gene match: 19. The CDR3 consists of 17 residues. The CDR3: CASSPLAGGLQELEQYF. As DNA, the CDR3 is TGCGCCAGCAGCCCCCTCGCGGGGGGACTACAAGAGTTGGAGCAGTACTTC.

The chain combines TRBV7-6 with TRBJ2-2, with TRBD1 as a possible D gene (5 bases). The CDR3 runs 17 residues. Trimming took 1 base from V and 0 from J, leaving 12 bases between them. In germline, CDR1 is SGHVS, CDR2 FNYEAQ. The CDR3 nucleotides read TGTGCCAGCAGCTTAGTTCTAGGGGATTCGAACACCGGGGAGCTGTTTTTT. This encodes CASSLVLGDSNTGELFF.

The J gene is TRBJ2-1, the V gene TRBV7-3; either TRBD1 or TRBD2 may fit D (5 bases each). The CDR3 sequence is 16 residues long. Trimming pared 4 bases from V and 0 bases from J, leaving 13 bases between. Germline V CDR1 and CDR2: SGHTA, FQGTGA. CDR3 amino acids: CASSWDGKSSYNEQFF. CDR3 in DNA: TGTGCCAGCAGCTGGGACGGGAAAAGCTCCTACAATGAGCAGTTCTTC.

This clonotype turned up a few times. The rearrangement joins TRBV7-9 to TRBJ1-1; TRBD1 aligns across 8 bases. V shed 3 bases, J shed 7 bases, and the junction held 7 bases outside the gene matches. The CDR3 loop spans 14 amino acids. Germline CDR1 SEHNR, CDR2 FQNEAQ (reference sequence). As DNA, the CDR3 is TGTGCCAGCAGCTTCGCAGGGGGCATAGGTGAAGCTTTCTTT. The encoded protein is CASSFAGGIGEAFF.